This T cell receptor beta chain derives from a study of Tregs in tolerant kidney transplant recipients. Study results and caveats: Few patients were studied, so findings need validation in larger groups. Tregs expanded with activated donor B cells seemed most donor-specific.

TCRdb's table, derived via immunoSEQ multiplex PCR, lists solely in-frame clones and lacks some. This sample carries about 110,000 clones, around 89% of them seen once, and the ten largest clones take approximately 0.35%. CDR1 MDHEN and CDR2 SYDVKM come from the germline V gene. Between the trimmed V and J ends, which lost 8 bases and 1 base, there was a span of 24 bases. The CDR3 totals 17 residues. This clone has just one count. Its antigen is still unknown. The sequences come from CD4+ T cells from blood, collected before the transplant. The J gene is TRBJ2-7, the V gene TRBV28; D not resolved. This receptor was taken from a human donor who received a combined kidney and bone marrow transplant. CDR3 sequence reads: CASFPPRDTIFSYEQYF. The CDR3 DNA is TGTGCCAGCTTCCCTCCGAGAGACACCATCTTTTCCTACGAGCAGTACTTC.